A single sample is the source of the 4 T cell receptor beta chains below, sequenced in a study of T cell responses to AZD1222 COVID-19 vaccine. Sequenced by immunoSEQ multiplex PCR; TCRdb stores in-frame clones only, minus some. The sample gives under 150,000 clones, just over 90% of which show up once; less than 2% is in the top ten. This specimen consisted of peripheral blood, obtained 28 days after the second AZD1222 dose. The receptor set was obtained from an adult who received the AZD1222 COVID-19 vaccine.

This clone was observed a handful of times. This chain connects TRBV3-1 (or the pseudogene TRBV3-2) to TRBJ2-5; the match to TRBD1 covers 7 bases. Trimming took 3 bases from V and 10 from J; bases not matched to a gene: 8. Germline V gene lookup returns CDR1 LGHDT and CDR2 YNNKEL (reference sequence). CDR3 length: 13 residues. The CDR3, as DNA: TGTGCCAGCAGCCAGAGGGGGCAGGGGTTCCAGTACTTC. Protein sequence: CASSQRGQGFQYF.

This rearrangement joins TRBV23-1 to TRBJ1-1; tentatively, D is TRBD1 (5 bases). TRBV23-1 qualifies as an ORF whose function is uncertain. The CDR3 runs 16 residues. The ends were cut back, 1 base at V and 4 bases at J, with 16 bases in the middle. The CDR3 sequence: CASSQCQGKVGTEAFF. CDR3 DNA sequence: TGCGCCAGCAGTCAATGCCAGGGAAAGGTTGGCACTGAAGCTTTCTTT.

The chain recombines TRBV24-1 with TRBJ2-1, with 8 bases matching TRBD2. V lost 5 bases, J lost 1 base, and 9 bases stayed unmatched. Germline V gene lookup returns CDR1 KGHDR and CDR2 SFDVKD. This CDR3 comprises 17 residues. The CDR3 spells CATSASGGGLSYNEQFF. The DNA of the CDR3 is TGTGCCACCAGTGCGTCGGGGGGGGGCCTTTCCTACAATGAGCAGTTCTTC.

This rearrangement joins TRBV7-3 to TRBJ2-7, with TRBD1 identical over 7 bases. This CDR3 has 15 amino acids. The J segment lost 4 bases and the V segment lost 2 bases, leaving 8 bases of the junction unmatched. Germline V gene data show CDR1 as SGHTA and CDR2 as FQGTGA. Written as DNA, the CDR3 is TGTGCCAGCAGCTTAGAGGGGGCGGCCGGGTACGAGCAGTACTTC. Its protein product is CASSLEGAAGYEQYF.